This T cell receptor (beta chain) comes out of a study of monozygotic twins with inflammatory bowel disease. From its re-call of the 5' RACE reads, TCRdb lists each CDR3 protein once, without DNA. The sample table includes about 440,000 distinct CDR3 sequences. Germline CDR1 DFQATT, CDR2 SNEGSKA (reference sequence). The CDR3 sequence is 15 residues long. This chain links TRBV20-1 with TRBJ1-5; TCRdb designates TRBD1, a call that cannot be tested without DNA. Source material: blood. This receptor was identified in a human donor with ulcerative colitis or Crohn's disease, or a healthy co-twin of an affected twin (not recorded which). CDR3 loop: CSARNTGGGLQPQHF.